These 21 T cell receptor beta chains were all obtained from the same sample, sequenced in a study of blood T cell repertoires in COVID-19 (dated by TCRdb to the early 2020s). The protocol used for the library was the immunoSEQ multiplex PCR assay. TCRdb took over this immuneACCESS table, retaining in-frame rearrangements with V and J assigned. Such tables are incomplete; in checked studies, under half of the missing clones stem from an unresolved V gene, and the remainder is unexplained. A total of 450,000 or so clones appear in this sample, about nine tenths of them only once. The ten most abundant clones make up 0.6% of the sample. The sequenced sample consisted of PBMCs or T cells enriched from blood (not recorded which). The receptors derive from a man aged 18-30 years who had recovered from COVID-19.

The rearrangement uses TRBV19 and TRBJ1-1; D uncertain. The CDR3 extends over 14 amino acids. The germline V gene encodes CDR1 LNHDA and CDR2 SQIVND (reference sequence). V was pared by 3 bases and J by 3 bases, with 11 bases between. CDR3 DNA: TGTGCCAGTAGTATCAGGTCGGGGTACACTGAAGCTTTCTTT. It yields the protein CASSIRSGYTEAFF.

This rearrangement joins TRBV29-1 to TRBJ1-2; D call uncertain. The germline V and J ends were trimmed by 3 bases and 8 bases, with 16 bases remaining between them. The CDR3 has 13 amino acids. CDR1 is SQVTM, CDR2 ANQGSEA, per germline. CDR3 sequence (DNA): TGCAGCGTTGAGTGGCTAGATGCTGCCGGCTACACCTTC. It encodes CSVEWLDAAGYTF.

The chain has TRBV6-7 and TRBJ2-1, with D possibly being TRBD2 (6 bases). TRBV6-7 is an open reading frame, and its role is uncertain. This CDR3 has 18 amino acids. V lost 5 bases, J lost 8 bases, and 28 bases lay in between. This CDR3 is CASSRSTGTCEGRYEQFF. CDR3 DNA: TGTGCCAGCAGTCGCAGCACCGGGACTTGCGAGGGACGCTATGAGCAGTTCTTC.

The chain is built from TRBV18 and TRBJ2-5, with 9 bases fitting TRBD1. The CDR3 has 15 residues. Germline CDR1 and CDR2: KGHSH and LQKENI. Trimming at V came to 6 bases and at J to 4 bases, leaving 9 bases not matched to a gene. In DNA, the CDR3 is TGTGCCAGCTCGTCTGGGACAGGGAGTATAGAGACCCAGTACTTC. Translation: CASSSGTGSIETQYF.

The CDR3 DNA follows: TGTGCCACCAGTGATTCCAGGGGGCGTAGAGGCTACACCTTC. Protein product: CATSDSRGRRGYTF. This chain connects TRBV24-1 to TRBJ1-2; 8 bases align to TRBD1. Germline CDR1 reads KGHDR; CDR2 reads SFDVKD. With V trimmed by 2 bases and J by 8 bases, 6 bases remained unmatched. This CDR3 region has 14 residues.

This chain connects TRBV3-1 (or the pseudogene TRBV3-2) to TRBJ2-5, with D possibly matching TRBD2 (6 bases). This CDR3 has 15 amino acids. The germline V gene encodes CDR1 LGHDT and CDR2 YNNKEL (reference sequence). V dropped 4 bases and J dropped 3 bases, with 15 bases sitting between them. The CDR3 protein is CASSPTSGDEETQYF. CDR3 DNA sequence: TGTGCCAGCAGCCCCACTTCGGGGGATGAAGAGACCCAGTACTTC.

This chain connects TRBV18 to TRBJ2-1; D is possibly TRBD2 (5 bases). Trimming took off 2 bases at V and 15 bases at J, with 17 bases between the two ends. Germline CDR1 is KGHSH and CDR2 is LQKENI. The CDR3 spans 13 residues. This CDR3 is CASSPGVAPPGFF. The CDR3 coding sequence is TGTGCCAGCTCACCAGGGGTAGCGCCTCCCGGGTTCTTC.

The chain uses TRBV28 and TRBJ2-2, with D unclear. V lost 2 bases to trimming and J lost 4 bases, with 8 bases between them. Looked up from germline, CDR1 is MDHEN and CDR2 is SYDVKM. The CDR3 sequence is 14 residues long. The CDR3 protein is CASSLNRFTGELFF. The CDR3 DNA reads as TGTGCCAGCAGTTTAAACAGATTCACCGGGGAGCTGTTTTTT.

This clone has a count of ten or more. The chain carries TRBV4-1 and TRBJ1-6; 10 bases agree with TRBD1. Per the germline V gene, CDR1 is MGHRA and CDR2 is YSYEKL. This CDR3 contains 17 residues. Trimming at V came to 4 bases and at J to 0 bases, leaving 3 bases not matched to a gene. The CDR3: CASSRGQGSSYNSPLHF. The CDR3 DNA is TGCGCCAGCAGCCGGGGACAGGGGAGCTCCTATAATTCACCCCTCCACTTT.

This sequence joins TRBV12-3 or TRBV12-4 and TRBJ1-2; TRBD1 matches 7 bases. The CDR3 is 12 amino acids. The V and J ends lost 8 bases and 8 bases, in that order; junction bases with no gene match: 8. The CDR3 DNA reads as TGTGCCAGCCGCTCGACAGGGACCGGCTACACCTTC. Translating gives CASRSTGTGYTF.

The chain is built from TRBV30 and TRBJ1-3; the D is unclear. Trimming removed 6 bases at V and 0 bases at J, with 9 bases between. The CDR3 covers 13 residues. Germline V lookup: CDR1 GTSNPN, CDR2 SVGIG (reference sequence). CDR3 region: CACTIASGNTIYF. DNA for the CDR3: TGTGCCTGCACAATTGCCTCTGGAAACACCATATATTTT.

The V call is TRBV14, the J call TRBJ2-7; 7 bases align to TRBD2. The CDR3 sequence is 16 residues long. Trimming took 1 base from V and 0 from J; bases not matched to a gene: 6. Germline assignment: CDR1 SGHDN and CDR2 FVKESK. The DNA of the CDR3 is TGTGCCAGCAGCCAAGTAACTAGCGCGAGCTCCTACGAGCAGTACTTC. Its protein product is CASSQVTSASSYEQYF.

This chain uses TRBV12-3 or TRBV12-4 with TRBJ1-4; perhaps TRBD1 as D (5 bases). The CDR3 extends over 12 amino acids. V was pared by 5 bases and J by 14 bases, with 15 bases between. As DNA, the CDR3 is TGTGCCAGCAGTCTAAACAGGTGGGCGCTGTTTTTT. Residues: CASSLNRWALFF.

The rearrangement uses TRBV5-6 and TRBJ1-6; 7 bases agree with TRBD1. The ends lost 2 bases at V and 9 bases at J; junction bases unmatched: 5. CDR3 length equals 14 residues. The germline gives CDR1 SGHDT, CDR2 YYEEEE. The CDR3 DNA sequence: TGTGCCAGCAGCTTACCGACAGGGTCTTCACCCCTCCACTTT. Translation gives CASSLPTGSSPLHF.

The chain recombines TRBV9 with TRBJ2-3; 8 positions agree with TRBD1. The length of the CDR3 is 17 residues. In germline, CDR1 is SGDLS, CDR2 YYNGEE. J lost 5 bases, V lost 3 bases, and 14 bases had no gene match. In DNA form, the CDR3 reads TGTGCCAGCAGCGCGGACATATCTGACAGGGGTCGAGATACGCAGTATTTT. This translates into CASSADISDRGRDTQYF.

This rearrangement joins TRBV14 to TRBJ1-6; D not resolved. Deletions cut 5 bases from V and 7 bases from J, with 12 bases between. The CDR3 is made up of 14 amino acids. CDR1 SGHDN and CDR2 FVKESK come from the germline V gene. CDR3 DNA sequence: TGTGCCAGCAGCACATTGGCCGCAAATTCACCCCTCCACTTT. This gives the protein CASSTLAANSPLHF. Drawing the rest from reference TRBV14 and TRBJ1-6, the complete variable domain is EAGVTQFPSHSVIEKGQTVTLRCDPISGHDNLYWYRRVMGKEIKFLLHFVKESKQDESGMPNNRFLAERTGGTYSTLKVQPAELEDSGVYFCASSTLAANSPLHFGNGTRLTVT.

This clone was seen a few times. This sequence joins TRBV12-3 or TRBV12-4 and TRBJ1-5; 9 bases map to TRBD1. The J segment lost 9 bases and the V segment lost 6 bases, leaving 6 bases of the junction unmatched. This CDR3 contains 13 residues. CDR3 in DNA: TGTGCCAGCAGCAGGACAGGGGATGGGCCCCAGCATTTT. Translation: CASSRTGDGPQHF.

The chain recombines TRBV7-3 with TRBJ2-1; TRBD2 agrees at 9 bases. Germline lookup yields CDR1 SGHTA and CDR2 FQGTGA. The CDR3 is 15 amino acids. With V trimmed by 5 bases and J by 3 bases, 5 bases remained unmatched. The CDR3 here is CASSRSGGNYNEQFF. CDR3 coding DNA: TGTGCCAGCAGCCGAAGCGGGGGGAACTACAATGAGCAGTTCTTC.

V and J are TRBV7-6 and TRBJ2-5, with D possibly matching TRBD2 (5 bases). Deletions cut 5 bases from V and 6 bases from J, with 16 bases between. Germline CDR1 is SGHVS and CDR2 is FNYEAQ. The CDR3 runs to 14 residues. The CDR3 loop reads CASSRGNSGQTQYF. CDR3 nucleotide sequence: TGTGCCAGCAGCCGAGGGAACAGTGGTCAGACCCAGTACTTC.

The V gene is TRBV5-1, the J gene TRBJ1-3; D is perhaps TRBD1 (6 bases). Germline loops: CDR1 SGHRS, CDR2 YFSETQ. The CDR3 consists of 16 residues. V gave up 6 bases and J gave up 0 bases, with 16 bases separating them. Written as DNA, the CDR3 is TGCGCCAGCACCCCTTCAGGGGTACCCTCTGGAAACACCATATATTTT. Amino acids: CASTPSGVPSGNTIYF.

The chain combines TRBV24-1 with TRBJ2-1; maybe TRBD1 (5 bases). The germline V gene encodes CDR1 KGHDR and CDR2 SFDVKD. With 4 bases removed from V and 0 bases from J, the gap between germline ends came to 9 bases. The CDR3 is 15 residues long. The CDR3 loop reads CATSDNTGSYNEQFF. The CDR3 DNA is TGTGCCACCAGTGACAATACAGGCTCCTACAATGAGCAGTTCTTC.